This is a list of T cell receptor beta chains from one sample in a study of human T cells and chemical hapten exposure. TCRdb itself ran the RACE reads through MiXCR, one entry per CDR3 protein. Altogether about 28,000 distinct CDR3 sequences are present, less than 8% being singletons, with the ten largest covering under 10%. The sequencing sample was made of whole blood. All receptors derive from a human donor in good health. Some clones in this sample may be carry-over from other donors' samples. Each CDR3 is given with its conserved first and last residue. Each record gives: V gene, clone size, CDR3 length, J gene, D gene, CDR3 DNA, CDR3 protein. A D gene is named only where the DNA matches it firmly. Clone size is not always given. Where it is, it says once, few, many or a class for expanded clones.

V gene: TRBV28; clone size: few; CDR3 length: 14; J gene: TRBJ2-7; D gene: TRBD2; CDR3 DNA: TGTGCCAGCAGTTTGTCGGGGGGAGACTACGAGCAGTACTTC; CDR3 protein: CASSLSGGDYEQYF
V gene: TRBV28; clone size: NA; CDR3 length: 16; J gene: TRBJ1-5; D gene: NA; CDR3 DNA: TGTGCCAGCAGTTCCCCCCGTAGACAGCGCAATCAGCCCCAGCATTTT; CDR3 protein: CASSSPRRQRNQPQHF
V gene: TRBV20-1; clone size: many; CDR3 length: 13; J gene: TRBJ2-7; D gene: TRBD1; CDR3 DNA: TGCAGTGCTATCAGGGGGCAGTTCGACGAGCAGTACTTC; CDR3 protein: CSAIRGQFDEQYF
V gene: TRBV4-2; clone size: medium-sized; CDR3 length: 15; J gene: TRBJ2-6; D gene: NA; CDR3 DNA: TGTGCCAGCAGCCAAGATGGCTCTGGGGCCAACGTCCTGACTTTC; CDR3 protein: CASSQDGSGANVLTF
V gene: TRBV6-2/TRBV6-3; clone size: many; CDR3 length: 15; J gene: TRBJ2-3; D gene: NA; CDR3 DNA: TGTGCCAGCAGTTACTACTCTCCCAGAGGAGATACGCAGTATTTT; CDR3 protein: CASSYYSPRGDTQYF
V gene: TRBV20-1; clone size: few; CDR3 length: 13; J gene: TRBJ1-1; D gene: NA; CDR3 DNA: TGCAGTGCTAGACGCCAGGGGTACACTGAAGCTTTCTTT; CDR3 protein: CSARRQGYTEAFF
V gene: TRBV29-1; clone size: many; CDR3 length: 12; J gene: TRBJ1-4; D gene: NA; CDR3 DNA: TGCAGCGTGGGAAGTCAGAATGAAAAACTGTTTTTT; CDR3 protein: CSVGSQNEKLFF
V gene: TRBV10-3; clone size: few; CDR3 length: 13; J gene: TRBJ2-3; D gene: NA; CDR3 DNA: TGTGCCATCAGTGAGTCAGGATCAGATACGCAGTATTTT; CDR3 protein: CAISESGSDTQYF
V gene: TRBV12-3/TRBV12-4; clone size: few; CDR3 length: 15; J gene: TRBJ2-1; D gene: TRBD2; CDR3 DNA: TGTGCCAGCACTGCCGGACTAGCGGCTTACAATGAGCAGTTCTTC; CDR3 protein: CASTAGLAAYNEQFF
V gene: TRBV27; clone size: few; CDR3 length: 13; J gene: TRBJ1-1; D gene: TRBD1; CDR3 DNA: TGTGCCAGCCTTCAACAGGGGTATACTGAAGCTTTCTTT; CDR3 protein: CASLQQGYTEAFF
V gene: TRBV20-1; clone size: few; CDR3 length: 15; J gene: TRBJ1-5; D gene: NA; CDR3 DNA: TGCAGTGCTAGAGATGGGGGAAACGTCAATCAGCCCCAGCATTTT; CDR3 protein: CSARDGGNVNQPQHF
V gene: TRBV3-1; clone size: many; CDR3 length: 12; J gene: TRBJ1-2; D gene: NA; CDR3 DNA: TGTGCCAGCAGCCAAGTCAGGAATGGCTACACCTTC; CDR3 protein: CASSQVRNGYTF
V gene: TRBV20-1; clone size: many; CDR3 length: 13; J gene: TRBJ2-7; D gene: TRBD2; CDR3 DNA: TGCAGTGCCTTAGCGGGAGAACAGTACGAGCAGTACTTC; CDR3 protein: CSALAGEQYEQYF
V gene: TRBV12-3/TRBV12-4; clone size: NA; CDR3 length: 15; J gene: TRBJ2-5; D gene: NA; CDR3 DNA: TGTGCCAGCAGTTTAGTTGCCGCCGTTGGAGAGACCCAGTACTTC; CDR3 protein: CASSLVAAVGETQYF
V gene: TRBV7-2; clone size: many; CDR3 length: 17; J gene: TRBJ1-5; D gene: NA; CDR3 DNA: TGTGCCAGCAGCTTTCATTCAGGGGCCGGAGGCAATCAGCCCCAGCATTTT; CDR3 protein: CASSFHSGAGGNQPQHF
V gene: TRBV2; clone size: many; CDR3 length: 16; J gene: TRBJ2-7; D gene: NA; CDR3 DNA: TGTGCCAGCAGCGTCGTTGGGTTAAAGGTCTCCTACGAGCAGTACTTC; CDR3 protein: CASSVVGLKVSYEQYF
V gene: TRBV5-1; clone size: many; CDR3 length: 17; J gene: TRBJ2-1; D gene: TRBD2; CDR3 DNA: TGCGCCAGCAGCTTGGCCCGGGGAACTAGCGGGGCGAATGAGCAGTTCTTC; CDR3 protein: CASSLARGTSGANEQFF
V gene: TRBV6-5; clone size: NA; CDR3 length: 15; J gene: TRBJ1-5; D gene: NA; CDR3 DNA: TGTGCCAGCAGTTACTCCAGGGCAGGCGGTCAGCCCCAGCATTTT; CDR3 protein: CASSYSRAGGQPQHF
V gene: TRBV2; clone size: many; CDR3 length: 15; J gene: TRBJ2-3; D gene: TRBD1; CDR3 DNA: TGTGCCAGCAGTCGCGACAGGGAAGTTACAGATACGCAGTATTTT; CDR3 protein: CASSRDREVTDTQYF
V gene: TRBV18; clone size: NA; CDR3 length: 15; J gene: TRBJ2-7; D gene: TRBD1; CDR3 DNA: TGTGCCAGCTCGCCCGGGACAGAAAGCTCCTACGAGCAGTACTTC; CDR3 protein: CASSPGTESSYEQYF
V gene: TRBV4-1; clone size: NA; CDR3 length: 15; J gene: TRBJ1-4; D gene: NA; CDR3 DNA: TGCGCCAGCAGCCAAGTGATCGGGGCTAATGAAAAACTGTTTTTT; CDR3 protein: CASSQVIGANEKLFF
V gene: TRBV11-2; clone size: many; CDR3 length: 13; J gene: TRBJ2-5; D gene: TRBD2; CDR3 DNA: TGTGCCAGCAGCTCTAGCGGGAGTGTGACCCAGTACTTC; CDR3 protein: CASSSSGSVTQYF
V gene: TRBV27; clone size: many; CDR3 length: 15; J gene: TRBJ2-2; D gene: NA; CDR3 DNA: TGTGCCAGCAGTTTACAAATTCTGGACACCGGGGAGCTGTTTTTT; CDR3 protein: CASSLQILDTGELFF
V gene: TRBV19; clone size: few; CDR3 length: 14; J gene: TRBJ1-2; D gene: NA; CDR3 DNA: TGTGCCAGTAGTATCTCTCAGGGGAGCTATGGCTACACCTTC; CDR3 protein: CASSISQGSYGYTF
V gene: TRBV20-1; clone size: NA; CDR3 length: 14; J gene: TRBJ1-4; D gene: NA; CDR3 DNA: TGCAGTGCTAGAGAGGGAGTTGAACGGGAAAAACTGTTTTTT; CDR3 protein: CSAREGVEREKLFF
V gene: TRBV11-2; clone size: many; CDR3 length: 15; J gene: TRBJ2-3; D gene: TRBD1; CDR3 DNA: TGTGCCAGCAGTTCAACAGGGGGTTCTTCCAATACGCAGTATTTT; CDR3 protein: CASSSTGGSSNTQYF
V gene: TRBV3-1; clone size: NA; CDR3 length: 15; J gene: TRBJ1-2; D gene: NA; CDR3 DNA: TGTGCCAGCAGCCAACCCTTCGGGGGGGGTGTTGGCGACACCTTC; CDR3 protein: CASSQPFGGGVGDTF
V gene: TRBV6-6; clone size: many; CDR3 length: 16; J gene: TRBJ2-2; D gene: NA; CDR3 DNA: TGTGCCAGCAGTTATCAGCGGAGAACGAACACCGGGGAGCTGTTTTTT; CDR3 protein: CASSYQRRTNTGELFF
V gene: TRBV7-2; clone size: many; CDR3 length: 15; J gene: TRBJ1-1; D gene: NA; CDR3 DNA: TGTGCCAGCAGCTTAGGTTCGGTGGGGGCGACTGAAGCTTTCTTT; CDR3 protein: CASSLGSVGATEAFF
V gene: TRBV15; clone size: NA; CDR3 length: 16; J gene: TRBJ1-5; D gene: NA; CDR3 DNA: TGTGCCACCAGTTTATTGCTCGGTCAGGGCCGGCAGCCCCAGCATTTT; CDR3 protein: CATSLLLGQGRQPQHF
V gene: TRBV28; clone size: many; CDR3 length: 15; J gene: TRBJ2-7; D gene: TRBD2; CDR3 DNA: TGTGCCAGCAGTCTTCCCGGTAGCGGGGTTGCCGAGCAGTACTTC; CDR3 protein: CASSLPGSGVAEQYF
V gene: TRBV6-1; clone size: few; CDR3 length: 17; J gene: TRBJ2-1; D gene: TRBD2; CDR3 DNA: TGTGCCAGCAGTGAAGCGCCTTCGGCGGGAGGCTACAATGAGCAGTTCTTC; CDR3 protein: CASSEAPSAGGYNEQFF
V gene: TRBV7-2; clone size: few; CDR3 length: 15; J gene: TRBJ2-7; D gene: TRBD2; CDR3 DNA: TGTGCCAGCAGCTTAGCAGGTAGCGGGGGCTACGAGCAGTACTTC; CDR3 protein: CASSLAGSGGYEQYF
V gene: TRBV6-5; clone size: few; CDR3 length: 20; J gene: TRBJ2-1; D gene: TRBD2; CDR3 DNA: TGTGCCAGCAGTTTCTCTACCGGGACTAGCGGGGTGTACTCCTACAATGAGCAGTTCTTC; CDR3 protein: CASSFSTGTSGVYSYNEQFF
V gene: TRBV10-3; clone size: many; CDR3 length: 14; J gene: TRBJ1-1; D gene: TRBD1; CDR3 DNA: TGTGCCATCAGTGGACAGGGATTGAACACTGAAGCTTTCTTT; CDR3 protein: CAISGQGLNTEAFF
V gene: TRBV12-3/TRBV12-4; clone size: NA; CDR3 length: 14; J gene: TRBJ2-1; D gene: TRBD2; CDR3 DNA: TGTGCCAGCAGTCCGGGACTAGCGGTCAGTGAGCAGTTCTTC; CDR3 protein: CASSPGLAVSEQFF